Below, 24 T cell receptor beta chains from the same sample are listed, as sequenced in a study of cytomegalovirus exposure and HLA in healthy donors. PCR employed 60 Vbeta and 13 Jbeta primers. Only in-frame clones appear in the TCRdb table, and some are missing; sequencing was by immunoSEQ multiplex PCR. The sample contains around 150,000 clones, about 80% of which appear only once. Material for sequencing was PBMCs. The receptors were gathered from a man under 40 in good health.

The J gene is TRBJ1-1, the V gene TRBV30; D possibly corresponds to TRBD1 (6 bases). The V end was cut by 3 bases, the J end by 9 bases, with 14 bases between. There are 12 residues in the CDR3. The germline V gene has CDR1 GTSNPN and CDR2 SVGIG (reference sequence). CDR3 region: CAWSGGGLQAFF. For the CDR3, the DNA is TGTGCCTGGAGCGGAGGGGGACTACAAGCTTTCTTT.

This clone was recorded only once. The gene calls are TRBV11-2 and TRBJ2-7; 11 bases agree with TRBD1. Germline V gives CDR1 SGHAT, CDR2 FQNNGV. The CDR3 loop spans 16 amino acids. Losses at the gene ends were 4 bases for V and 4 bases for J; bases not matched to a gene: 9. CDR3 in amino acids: CASSSRTGGFRYEQYF. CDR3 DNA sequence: TGTGCCAGCAGCTCCAGGACAGGGGGCTTTAGATACGAGCAGTACTTC.

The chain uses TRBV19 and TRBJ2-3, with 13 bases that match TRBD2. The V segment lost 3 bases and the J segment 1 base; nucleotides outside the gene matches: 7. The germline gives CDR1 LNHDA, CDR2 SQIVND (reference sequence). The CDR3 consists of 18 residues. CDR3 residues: CASSMGRLAGGGTDTQYF. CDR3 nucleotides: TGTGCCAGTAGTATGGGAAGACTAGCGGGAGGCGGCACAGATACGCAGTATTTT.

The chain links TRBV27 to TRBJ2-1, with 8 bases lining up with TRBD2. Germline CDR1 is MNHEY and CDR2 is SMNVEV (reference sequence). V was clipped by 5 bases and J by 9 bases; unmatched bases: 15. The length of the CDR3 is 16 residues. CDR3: CASSPARGGRTGEQFF. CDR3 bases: TGTGCCAGCAGTCCGGCTCGGGGCGGGAGGACGGGTGAGCAGTTCTTC.

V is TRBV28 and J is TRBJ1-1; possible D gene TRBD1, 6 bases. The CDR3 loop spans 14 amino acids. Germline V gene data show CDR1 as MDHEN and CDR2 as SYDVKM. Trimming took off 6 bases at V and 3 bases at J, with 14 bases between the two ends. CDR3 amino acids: CASRTRGRDTEAFF. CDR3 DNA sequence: TGTGCCAGCAGAACCAGGGGTAGGGACACTGAAGCTTTCTTT.

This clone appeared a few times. This CDR3 reads CASTRAFF. In DNA, the CDR3 is TGTGCCAGCACCCGGGCTTTCTTT. This rearrangement joins TRBV25-1 to TRBJ1-1, with no clear D. Germline loops: CDR1 MGHDK, CDR2 SYGVNS. V was pared by 7 bases and J by 11 bases, with 5 bases between. This CDR3 has 8 amino acids.

CDR3 sequence (DNA): TGTGCCAGCAGCCCTAGCGGGAGGGACTACAATGAGCAGTTCTTC. Translation gives CASSPSGRDYNEQFF. The V gene is TRBV7-9, the J gene TRBJ2-1, with 12 positions matching TRBD2. Unmatched junction bases numbered 2, after V lost 5 bases and J lost 3 bases. The CDR3 contains 15 residues. CDR1 SEHNR and CDR2 FQNEAQ come from the germline V gene (reference sequence).

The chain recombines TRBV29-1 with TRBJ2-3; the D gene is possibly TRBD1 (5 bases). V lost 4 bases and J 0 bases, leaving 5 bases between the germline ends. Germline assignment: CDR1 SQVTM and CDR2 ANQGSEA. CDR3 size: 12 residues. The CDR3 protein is CSVGTSTDTQYF. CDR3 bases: TGCAGCGTTGGGACAAGCACAGATACGCAGTATTTT.

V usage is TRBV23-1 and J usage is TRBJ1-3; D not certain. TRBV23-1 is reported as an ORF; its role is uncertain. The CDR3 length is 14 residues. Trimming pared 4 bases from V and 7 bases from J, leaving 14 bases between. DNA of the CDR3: TGCGCCAGCAGTCGATACGGTTACTCCAACACCATATATTTT. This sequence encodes CASSRYGYSNTIYF.

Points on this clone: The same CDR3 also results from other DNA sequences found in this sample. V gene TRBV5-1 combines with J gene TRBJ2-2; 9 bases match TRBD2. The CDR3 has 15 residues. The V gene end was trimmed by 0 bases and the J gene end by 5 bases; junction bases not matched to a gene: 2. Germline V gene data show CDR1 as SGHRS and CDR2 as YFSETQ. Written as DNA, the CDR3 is TGCGCCAGCAGCTTGGTAGCGGGAGCAACCGGGGAGCTGTTTTTT. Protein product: CASSLVAGATGELFF.

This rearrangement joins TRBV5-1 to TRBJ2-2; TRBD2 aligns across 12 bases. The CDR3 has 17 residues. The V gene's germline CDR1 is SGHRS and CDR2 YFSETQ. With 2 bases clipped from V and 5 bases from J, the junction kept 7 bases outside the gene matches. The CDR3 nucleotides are TGCGCCAGCAGCTTTAGACTAGCGGGAGTAGAGACCGGGGAGCTGTTTTTT. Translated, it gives CASSFRLAGVETGELFF. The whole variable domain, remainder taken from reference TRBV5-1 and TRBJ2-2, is KAGVTQTPRYLIKTRGQQVTLSCSPISGHRSVSWYQQTPGQGLQFLFEYFSETQRNKGNFPGRFSGRQFSNSRSEMNVSTLELGDSALYLCASSFRLAGVETGELFFGEGSRLTVL.

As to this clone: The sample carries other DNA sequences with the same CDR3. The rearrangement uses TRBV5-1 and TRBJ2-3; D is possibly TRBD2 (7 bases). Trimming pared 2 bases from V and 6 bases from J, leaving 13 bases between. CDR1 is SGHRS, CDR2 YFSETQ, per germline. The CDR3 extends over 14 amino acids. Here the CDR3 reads CASSLAGRGDTQYF. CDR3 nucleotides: TGCGCCAGCAGCTTAGCGGGAAGGGGGGATACGCAGTATTTT.

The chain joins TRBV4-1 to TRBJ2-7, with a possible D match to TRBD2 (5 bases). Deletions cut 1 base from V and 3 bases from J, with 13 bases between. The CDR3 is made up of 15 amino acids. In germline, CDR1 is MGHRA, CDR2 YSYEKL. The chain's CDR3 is CASSQVVGVGYEQYF. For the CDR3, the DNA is TGCGCCAGCAGCCAAGTGGTGGGAGTCGGCTACGAGCAGTACTTC.

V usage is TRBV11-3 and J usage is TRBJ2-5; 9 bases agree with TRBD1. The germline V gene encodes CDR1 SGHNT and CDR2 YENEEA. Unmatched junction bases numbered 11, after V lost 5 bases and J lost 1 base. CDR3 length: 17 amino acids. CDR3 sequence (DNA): TGTGCCAGCAGCACCCGACAGGGGGTCGCCCCCCAAGAGACCCAGTACTTC. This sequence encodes CASSTRQGVAPQETQYF.

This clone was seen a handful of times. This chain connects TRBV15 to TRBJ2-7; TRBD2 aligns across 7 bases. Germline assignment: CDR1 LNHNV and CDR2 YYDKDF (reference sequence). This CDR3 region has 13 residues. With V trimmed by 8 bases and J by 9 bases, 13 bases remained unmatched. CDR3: CATGRETSIRQYF. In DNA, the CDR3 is TGTGCCACCGGGAGGGAGACCTCTATTCGGCAGTACTTC.

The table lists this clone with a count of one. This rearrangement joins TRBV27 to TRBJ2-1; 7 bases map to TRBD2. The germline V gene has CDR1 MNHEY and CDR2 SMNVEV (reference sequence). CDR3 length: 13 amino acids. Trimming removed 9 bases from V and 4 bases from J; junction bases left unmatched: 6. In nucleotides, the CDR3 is TGTGCCAGTCAGCGGGACCTTTACAATGAGCAGTTCTTC. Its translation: CASQRDLYNEQFF.

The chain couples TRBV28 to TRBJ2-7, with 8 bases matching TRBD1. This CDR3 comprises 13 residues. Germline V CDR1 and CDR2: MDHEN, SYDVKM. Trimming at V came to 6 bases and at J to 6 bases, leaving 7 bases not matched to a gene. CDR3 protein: CASRPDRVREQYF. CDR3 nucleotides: TGTGCCAGCAGACCGGACAGGGTGCGCGAGCAGTACTTC.

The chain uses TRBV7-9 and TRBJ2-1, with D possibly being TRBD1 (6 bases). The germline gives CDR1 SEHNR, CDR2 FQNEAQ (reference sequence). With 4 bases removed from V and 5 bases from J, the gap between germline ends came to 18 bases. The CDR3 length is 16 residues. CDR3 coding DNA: TGTGCCAGCAGCTCATGGACCGGGACACGAGACAATGAGCAGTTCTTC. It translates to CASSSWTGTRDNEQFF.

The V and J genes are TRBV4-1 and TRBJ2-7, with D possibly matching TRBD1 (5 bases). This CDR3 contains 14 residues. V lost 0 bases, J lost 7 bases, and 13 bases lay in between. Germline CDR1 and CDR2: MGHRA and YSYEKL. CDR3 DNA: TGCGCCAGCAGCCAAGAGTCCCGATCAGGGGAGCAGTACTTC. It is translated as CASSQESRSGEQYF.

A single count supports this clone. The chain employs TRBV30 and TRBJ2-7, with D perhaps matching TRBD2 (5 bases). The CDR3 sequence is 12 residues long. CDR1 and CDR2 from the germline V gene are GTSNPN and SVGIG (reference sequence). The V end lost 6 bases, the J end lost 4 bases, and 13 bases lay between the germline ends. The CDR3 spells CACQATGYEQYF. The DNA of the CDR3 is TGTGCCTGCCAGGCCACGGGATACGAGCAGTACTTC.

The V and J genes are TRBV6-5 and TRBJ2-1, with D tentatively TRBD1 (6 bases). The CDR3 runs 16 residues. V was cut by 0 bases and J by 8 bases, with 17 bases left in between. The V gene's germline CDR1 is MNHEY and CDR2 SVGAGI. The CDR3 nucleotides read TGTGCCAGCAGTTACTCGGTCACAGGGTTGAGCCATGAGCAGTTCTTC. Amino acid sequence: CASSYSVTGLSHEQFF.

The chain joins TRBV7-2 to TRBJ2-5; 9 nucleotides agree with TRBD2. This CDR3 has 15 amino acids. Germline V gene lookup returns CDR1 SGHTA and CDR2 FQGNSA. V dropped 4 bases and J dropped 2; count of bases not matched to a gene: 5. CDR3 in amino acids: CASSYTSGLQETQYF. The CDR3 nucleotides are TGTGCCAGCAGCTACACTAGCGGGCTACAAGAGACCCAGTACTTC.

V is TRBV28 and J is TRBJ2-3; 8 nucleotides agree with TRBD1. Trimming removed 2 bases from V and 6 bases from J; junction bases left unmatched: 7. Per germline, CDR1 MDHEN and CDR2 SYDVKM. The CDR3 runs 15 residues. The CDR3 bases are TGTGCCAGCAGTTTAGTGTCAGGGGGCAGGGATACGCAGTATTTT. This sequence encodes CASSLVSGGRDTQYF. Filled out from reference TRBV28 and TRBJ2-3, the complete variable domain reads DVKVTQSSRYLVKRTGEKVFLECVQDMDHENMFWYRQDPGLGLRLIYFSYDVKMKEKGDIPEGYSVSREKKERFSLILESASTNQTSMYLCASSLVSGGRDTQYFGPGTRLTVL.

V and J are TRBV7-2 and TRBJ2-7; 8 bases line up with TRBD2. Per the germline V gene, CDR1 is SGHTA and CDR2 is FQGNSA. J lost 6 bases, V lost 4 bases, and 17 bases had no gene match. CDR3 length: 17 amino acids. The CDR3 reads CASSSIREGRGLREQYF. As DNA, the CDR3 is TGTGCCAGCAGCTCGATTCGGGAGGGCCGGGGGTTACGCGAGCAGTACTTC. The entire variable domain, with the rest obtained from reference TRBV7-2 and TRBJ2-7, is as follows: GAGVSQSPSNKVTEKGKDVELRCDPISGHTALYWYRQSLGQGLEFLIYFQGNSAPDKSGLPSDRFSAERTGGSVSTLTIQRTQQEDSAVYLCASSSIREGRGLREQYFGPGTRLTVT.